Below are 4 T cell receptor beta chains sequenced from a single sample in a study of blood T cell repertoires in COVID-19. Sequencing was performed with immunoSEQ multiplex PCR; in TCRdb, only in-frame clones are kept and a portion is missing. Of about 370,000 clones in the sample, about 90% were seen once. Sequenced input: PBMCs or T cells enriched from blood (not recorded which). The receptors stem from a woman aged 25-40 years who had recovered from COVID-19.

This chain connects TRBV19 to TRBJ1-5; TRBD1 might be the D (6 bases). The CDR3 has 15 residues. CDR1 is LNHDA, CDR2 SQIVND, per germline (reference sequence). Deletions cut 6 bases from V and 3 bases from J, with 15 bases between. The CDR3 sequence: CASRTRGGSNQPQHF. DNA for the CDR3: TGTGCCAGTAGGACAAGGGGGGGATCCAATCAGCCCCAGCATTTT.

The chain uses TRBV5-1 and TRBJ1-5; D might be TRBD1 (5 bases). CDR1 is SGHRS, CDR2 YFSETQ, per germline. This CDR3 has 14 residues. Trimming stripped 4 bases from V and 10 bases from J, with 18 bases between. The CDR3 nucleotides read TGCGCCAGCAGCCGCGGGGACGCCGGCAGCCCCCAGCATTTT. It specifies CASSRGDAGSPQHF.

The chain employs TRBV18 and TRBJ1-3; possibly TRBD1 for D (5 bases). Trimming shortened V by 3 bases and J by 1 base, and 16 bases separated the two germline ends. Germline V gene lookup returns CDR1 KGHSH and CDR2 LQKENI. The CDR3 is made up of 17 amino acids. The CDR3 region is CASSPERTIRSGNTIYF. DNA of the CDR3: TGTGCCAGCTCACCCGAGAGGACAATTCGTTCTGGAAACACCATATATTTT.

The chain couples TRBV19 to TRBJ1-2; no clear D. The germline CDR1 and CDR2 sequences are LNHDA and SQIVND (reference sequence). CDR3 size: 14 residues. The V end lost 3 bases, the J end lost 0 bases, and 8 bases lay between the germline ends. The CDR3 is CASSIRVSNYGYTF. The CDR3, as DNA: TGTGCCAGTAGTATTCGGGTATCTAACTATGGCTACACCTTC.